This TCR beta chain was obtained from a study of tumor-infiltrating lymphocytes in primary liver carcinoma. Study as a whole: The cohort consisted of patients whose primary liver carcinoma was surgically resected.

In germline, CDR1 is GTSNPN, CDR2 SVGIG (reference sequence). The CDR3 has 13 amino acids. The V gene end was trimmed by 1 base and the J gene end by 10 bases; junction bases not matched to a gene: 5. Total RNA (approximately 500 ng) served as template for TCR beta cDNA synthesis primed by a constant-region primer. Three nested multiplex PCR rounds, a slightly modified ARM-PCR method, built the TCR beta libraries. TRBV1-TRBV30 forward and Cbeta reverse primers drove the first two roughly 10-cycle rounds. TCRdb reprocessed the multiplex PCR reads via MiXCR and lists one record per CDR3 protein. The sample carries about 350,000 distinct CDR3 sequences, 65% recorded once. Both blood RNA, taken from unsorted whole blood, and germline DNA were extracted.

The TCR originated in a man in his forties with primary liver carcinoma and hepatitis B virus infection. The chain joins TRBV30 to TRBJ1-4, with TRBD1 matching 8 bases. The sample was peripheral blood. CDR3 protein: CAWSAQGAGKLFF. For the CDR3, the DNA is TGTGCCTGGAGTGCGCAGGGGGCTGGAAAACTGTTTTTT.